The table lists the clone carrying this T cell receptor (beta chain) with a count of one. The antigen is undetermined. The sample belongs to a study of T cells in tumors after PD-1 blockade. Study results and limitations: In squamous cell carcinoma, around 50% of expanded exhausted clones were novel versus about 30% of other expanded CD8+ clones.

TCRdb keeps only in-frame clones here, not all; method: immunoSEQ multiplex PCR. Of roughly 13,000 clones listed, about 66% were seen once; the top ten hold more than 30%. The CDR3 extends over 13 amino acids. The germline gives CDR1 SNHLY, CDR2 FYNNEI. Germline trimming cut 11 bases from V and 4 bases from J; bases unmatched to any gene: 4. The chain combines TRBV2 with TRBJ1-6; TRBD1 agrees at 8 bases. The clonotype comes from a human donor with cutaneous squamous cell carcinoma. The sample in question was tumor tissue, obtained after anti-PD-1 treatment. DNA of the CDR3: TGTGCCGGGCGACAGGGGTATAATTCACCCCTCCACTTT. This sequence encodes CAGRQGYNSPLHF.